The T cell receptor beta chain described here comes from a study of spatial heterogeneity in lung cancer. From germline, CDR1 is SQVTM and CDR2 ANQGSEA. This CDR3 has 13 residues. V was clipped by 6 bases and J by 1 base; unmatched bases: 2. Time point reported: sample taken at primary tumor resection. Whole RNA was taken from tumor, nontumor lung or frozen PBMC; it was then sequenced unsorted. The donors, 70 or so patients with untreated early-stage non-small cell lung cancer, provided the samples. One entry per CDR3 protein results from TCRdb running MiXCR on the 5' RACE reads. The data show roughly 75,000 distinct CDR3 sequences, with roughly 15% seen just once and more than 5.5% held by the top ten. Overall study results and limits: Among blood samples, ubiquitous expanded tumor TCRs appeared more at resection than at follow-up.

This clonotype has just a few counts. Its antigen is not identified. The genes are TRBV29-1 and TRBJ2-1, with 8 bases that match TRBD2. This clonotype originated in a male donor with early-stage non-small cell lung cancer. The specimen comprised PBMCs, sampled at surgery. The CDR3 DNA sequence: TGCAGCGTAATAGCGGGATCCTACAATGAGCAGTTCTTC. Its translation: CSVIAGSYNEQFF.